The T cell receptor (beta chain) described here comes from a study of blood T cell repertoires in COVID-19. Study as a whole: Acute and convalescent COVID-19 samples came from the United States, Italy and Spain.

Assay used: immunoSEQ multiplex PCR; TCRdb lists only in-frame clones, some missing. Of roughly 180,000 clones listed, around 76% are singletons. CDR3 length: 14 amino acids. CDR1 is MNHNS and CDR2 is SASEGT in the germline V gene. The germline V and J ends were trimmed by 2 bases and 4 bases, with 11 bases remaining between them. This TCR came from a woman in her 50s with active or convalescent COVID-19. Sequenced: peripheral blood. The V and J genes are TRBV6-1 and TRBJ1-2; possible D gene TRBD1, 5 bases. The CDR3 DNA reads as TGTGCCAGCAGTGAATCAGTGGGGGGCTATGGCTACACCTTC. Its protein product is CASSESVGGYGYTF.